This T cell receptor (beta chain) was sequenced for a study of shared clonotypes between healthy human individuals. Findings and caveats of the study: Limited genetic and exposure-history diversity came from having few donors. Shared clonotypes across all four donors exceeded non-shared ones in generation probability.

This clone was detected ten times or more. Its antigen is currently unknown. This sample includes further DNA sequences coding for the same CDR3. At the deep level, the assay was run. Splitting of each subset's genomic DNA was done evenly across several immunoSEQ plates. The repertoire was sequenced with immunoSEQ multiplex PCR; TCRdb's copy has only in-frame clones and lacks some. The sample has about 660,000 clones, less than 85% seen once. V lost 4 bases to trimming and J lost 7 bases, with 10 bases between them. Per germline, CDR1 SQVTM and CDR2 ANQGSEA. CDR3 length: 12 residues. The chain is built from TRBV29-1 and TRBJ2-2; D might be TRBD1 (5 bases). What was sequenced was memory CD4+ T cells sorted from blood. Noted subset: CD45RA-negative fraction. The clonotype comes from a woman aged 25-40 years in good health. The CDR3 sequence: CSVGQGHGELFF. CDR3 sequence (DNA): TGCAGCGTTGGCCAGGGTCACGGGGAGCTGTTTTTT.